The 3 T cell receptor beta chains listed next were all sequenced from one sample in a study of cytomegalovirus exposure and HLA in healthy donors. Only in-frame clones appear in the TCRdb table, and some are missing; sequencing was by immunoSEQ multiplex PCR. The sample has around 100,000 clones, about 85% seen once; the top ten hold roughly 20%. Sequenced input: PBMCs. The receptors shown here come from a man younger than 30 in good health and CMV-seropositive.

CDR3 loop: CASLRGSSYNEQFF. CDR3 sequence (DNA): TGTGCCAGCCTCAGGGGGAGCTCCTACAATGAGCAGTTCTTC. The chain is built from TRBV2 and TRBJ2-1; 7 bases line up with TRBD1. The ends lost 8 bases at V and 0 bases at J; junction bases unmatched: 4. The CDR3 covers 14 residues. Germline V gives CDR1 SNHLY, CDR2 FYNNEI.

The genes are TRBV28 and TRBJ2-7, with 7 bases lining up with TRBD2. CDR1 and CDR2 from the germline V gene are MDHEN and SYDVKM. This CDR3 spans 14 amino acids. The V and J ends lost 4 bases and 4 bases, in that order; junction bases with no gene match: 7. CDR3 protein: CASSSGGEPYEQYV. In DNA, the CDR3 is TGTGCCAGCAGTTCTGGGGGGGAACCTTACGAGCAGTACGTC.

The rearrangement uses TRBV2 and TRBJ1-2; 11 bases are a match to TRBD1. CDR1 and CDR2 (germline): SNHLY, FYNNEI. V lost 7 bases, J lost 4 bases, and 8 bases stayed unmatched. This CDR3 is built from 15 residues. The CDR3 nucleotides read TGTGCCAGCACCCTGGACAGGGGGCGCATCTATGGCTACACCTTC. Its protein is CASTLDRGRIYGYTF. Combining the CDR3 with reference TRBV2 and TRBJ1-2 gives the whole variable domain EPEVTQTPSHQVTQMGQEVILRCVPISNHLYFYWYRQILGQKVEFLVSFYNNEISEKSEIFDDQFSVERPDGSNFTLKIRSTKLEDSAMYFCASTLDRGRIYGYTFGSGTRLTVV.